One sample yielded the 28 T cell receptor beta chains listed below, sequenced in a study of CD8 T cells in ankylosing spondylitis (dated by TCRdb to the late 2010s). The library was obtained by 5' RACE. TCRdb records Illumina HiSeq 2500 as the sequencer. The raw public data were reprocessed by TCRdb itself: fastp quality trimming at Q25, MiXCR clonotype calling, in-frame beta chains only. Every CDR3 protein is listed once, alongside the most common genes and DNA of its rows. This sample comprises approximately 300,000 distinct CDR3 sequences, around 21% of them detected only once. The ten largest account for around 3.2% of the sample. The sample comprised blood, either unsorted or a sorted T cell fraction (not recorded which). Receptors were obtained from a female donor with ankylosing spondylitis or in good health (not recorded which).

The sample holds a few counts of this clonotype. The chain joins TRBV29-1 to TRBJ1-1, with D perhaps matching TRBD1 (6 bases). Trimming removed 6 bases from V and 5 bases from J, with 19 bases in between. CDR1 is SQVTM and CDR2 is ANQGSEA in the germline V gene. This CDR3 comprises 14 residues. This CDR3 reads CSVLTTGTPTEAFF. The CDR3 coding sequence is TGCAGCGTCCTAACCACCGGGACACCGACTGAAGCTTTCTTT.

In this sample, this clonotype turned up a few times. The V call is TRBV24-1, the J call TRBJ2-1, with D unresolved. Germline values: CDR1 KGHDR, CDR2 SFDVKD. V was trimmed by 4 bases and J by 7 bases, leaving 10 bases between them. The CDR3 is 13 residues long. CDR3 sequence: CATSDPVRNEQFF. The DNA for the CDR3 is TGTGCCACCAGTGACCCCGTTAGGAATGAGCAGTTCTTC.

There are a few counts of this clonotype. This chain uses TRBV7-3 with TRBJ2-1, with TRBD2 matching over 7 bases. V shed 3 bases and J 4 bases; nucleotides not matched to a gene: 6. Looked up from germline, CDR1 is SGHTA and CDR2 is FQGTGA. The CDR3 consists of 15 residues. Here the CDR3 DNA reads TGTGCCAGCAGCTTCGTGGGAGGGCCATACAATGAGCAGTTCTTC. This translates into CASSFVGGPYNEQFF.

The table lists this clonotype with a few counts. V gene TRBV6-1 combines with J gene TRBJ1-5; maybe TRBD1 (6 bases). The CDR3 contains 15 residues. Trimming took off 0 bases at V and 5 bases at J, with 11 bases between the two ends. Germline CDR1 is MNHNS and CDR2 is SASEGT. This CDR3 reads CASSEAGGADQPQHF. CDR3 DNA sequence: TGTGCCAGCAGTGAAGCAGGGGGTGCAGATCAGCCCCAGCATTTT.

This chain connects TRBV10-3 to TRBJ2-2; D not resolved. This CDR3 comprises 12 residues. Germline CDR1 ENHRY, CDR2 SYGVKD. V was pared by 9 bases and J by 1 base, with 6 bases between. In nucleotides, the CDR3 is TGTGCCATTAGGAGGAACACCGGGGAGCTGTTTTTT. It codes for CAIRRNTGELFF.

This clonotype was counted ten times or more. The chain joins TRBV7-2 to TRBJ2-7; 7 positions agree with TRBD1. Germline V gives CDR1 SGHTA, CDR2 FQGNSA. The J segment lost 0 bases and the V segment lost 5 bases, leaving 7 bases of the junction unmatched. The CDR3 consists of 15 residues. The CDR3 DNA reads TGTGCCAGCAGCCAGGGGGTAGGGGCCTCCTACGAGCAGTACTTC. It codes for CASSQGVGASYEQYF.

This clonotype showed up many times. This chain connects TRBV20-1 to TRBJ2-7, with TRBD2 matching over 10 bases. The CDR3 runs 14 residues. The V gene's germline CDR1 is DFQATT and CDR2 SNEGSKA (reference sequence). The J segment lost 2 bases and the V segment lost 3 bases, leaving 4 bases of the junction unmatched. CDR3 nucleotides: TGCAGTGCTAGTCGGACTAGCGGAACCTACGAGCAGTACTTC. Amino acids: CSASRTSGTYEQYF.

The chain links TRBV20-1 to TRBJ2-7; 8 bases match TRBD1. V was pared by 1 base and J by 5 bases, with 4 bases of the junction left unmatched. Germline V lookup: CDR1 DFQATT, CDR2 SNEGSKA (reference sequence). The CDR3 runs to 13 residues. This CDR3 is CSARADRVHEQYF. In DNA form, the CDR3 reads TGCAGTGCTAGAGCGGACAGGGTCCACGAGCAGTACTTC.

The V gene is TRBV29-1, the J gene TRBJ2-1, with 9 bases aligning to TRBD1. V dropped 5 bases and J dropped 4; count of bases not matched to a gene: 12. The CDR3 length is 16 residues. Germline CDR1 is SQVTM and CDR2 is ANQGSEA. The CDR3 nucleotides are TGCAGCGTTCAAGGACCCGGACAGGGGATTTACAATGAGCAGTTCTTC. Protein product: CSVQGPGQGIYNEQFF.

The genes are TRBV20-1 and TRBJ2-3, with a tentative D call TRBD1 (5 bases). The germline V gene has CDR1 DFQATT and CDR2 SNEGSKA (reference sequence). Trimming shortened V by 1 base and J by 5 bases, and 7 bases separated the two germline ends. The length of the CDR3 is 12 residues. This CDR3 is CSARGGGDTQYF. As DNA, the CDR3 is TGCAGTGCTAGAGGGGGCGGAGATACGCAGTATTTT.

This clonotype was observed at least ten times. This chain joins TRBV12-3 or TRBV12-4 and TRBJ1-2; D call uncertain. V was pared by 3 bases and J by 8 bases, with 16 bases between. This CDR3 spans 14 amino acids. The CDR3 DNA reads TGTGCCAGCAGTTTCAACCAGGCGGAGCGGGGCTACACCTTC. Protein product: CASSFNQAERGYTF.

The rearrangement links TRBV27 to TRBJ2-3; weak D call: TRBD2 (6 bases). CDR1 and CDR2 from the germline V gene are MNHEY and SMNVEV (reference sequence). This CDR3 spans 14 amino acids. The ends were cut back, 5 bases at V and 3 bases at J, with 12 bases in the middle. The CDR3 DNA is TGTGCCAGCAGTGGGGGACTGGTGACAGATACGCAGTATTTT. It encodes CASSGGLVTDTQYF.

This clonotype was detected ten times or more. This CDR3 reads CASSLKGSVGGYYEQYF. The CDR3 DNA sequence: TGTGCCAGCAGTTTAAAAGGGTCGGTGGGCGGGTACTACGAGCAGTACTTC. The J gene is TRBJ2-7, the V gene TRBV27; tentative D call: TRBD2 (5 bases). The CDR3 totals 17 residues. Trimming removed 2 bases from V and 3 bases from J, with 20 bases in between. In germline, CDR1 is MNHEY, CDR2 SMNVEV (reference sequence).

This clonotype appeared many times. V is TRBV20-1 and J is TRBJ2-5; the D gene is possibly TRBD1 (5 bases). Germline V gives CDR1 DFQATT, CDR2 SNEGSKA (reference sequence). V was cut by 1 base and J by 7 bases, with 10 bases left in between. This CDR3 is built from 12 residues. Here the CDR3 DNA reads TGCAGTGCTAGAGGGCCTGGGGCGACCCAGTACTTC. It translates to CSARGPGATQYF.

There are many counts of this clonotype. V and J are TRBV7-8 and TRBJ2-4; D gene ambiguous. Per germline, CDR1 SGHVS and CDR2 FQNEAQ. V lost 2 bases to trimming and J lost 6 bases, with 11 bases between them. This CDR3 is built from 14 residues. CDR3 coding DNA: TGTGCCAGCAGCTTAAAGGAGTCGGTAAACATTCAGTACTTC. Residues: CASSLKESVNIQYF.

There are many counts of this clonotype. V is TRBV10-3 and J is TRBJ2-3; D perhaps matches TRBD2 (5 bases). Trimming stripped 0 bases from V and 2 bases from J, with 9 bases between. The CDR3 extends over 15 amino acids. CDR1 and CDR2 (germline): ENHRY, SYGVKD. CDR3 residues: CAISESKRDTDTQYF. The CDR3 region has the DNA TGTGCCATCAGTGAGTCGAAACGGGACACAGATACGCAGTATTTT.

There are a few counts of this clonotype. V gene TRBV5-5 combines with J gene TRBJ2-6; D not certain. Trimming took off 8 bases at V and 4 bases at J, with 13 bases between the two ends. In germline, CDR1 is SGHKS, CDR2 YYEKEE (reference sequence). The CDR3 extends over 14 amino acids. The CDR3 nucleotides are TGTGCCAGTTTTCGCGAAACCGGGGCCAACGTCCTGACTTTC. Protein product: CASFRETGANVLTF.

This clonotype was detected only a few times. The CDR3 here is CSARWTDTQYF. CDR3 DNA: TGCAGTGCCCGATGGACAGATACGCAGTATTTT. The chain has TRBV20-1 and TRBJ2-3; no reliable D call. The V end was cut by 6 bases, the J end by 3 bases, with 7 bases between. CDR1 and CDR2 (germline): DFQATT, SNEGSKA (reference sequence). The CDR3 has 11 amino acids.

The CDR3 loop is CASSQERGSSYNEQFF. DNA of the CDR3: TGTGCCAGCAGCCAAGAGCGCGGGAGCTCCTACAATGAGCAGTTCTTC. The chain recombines TRBV3-1 with TRBJ2-1; 7 bases are a match to TRBD2. Trimming at V came to 0 bases and at J to 0 bases, leaving 2 bases not matched to a gene. CDR1 and CDR2 (germline): LGHDT, YNNKEL (reference sequence). This CDR3 is 16 amino acids long.

This clonotype has ten or more counts. The rearrangement links TRBV29-1 to TRBJ2-1; TRBD1 matches at 8 bases. Germline lookup yields CDR1 SQVTM and CDR2 ANQGSEA. The CDR3 has 15 amino acids. V was pared by 5 bases and J by 4 bases, with 10 bases of the junction left unmatched. CDR3 sequence reads: CSVHSGQGPYNEQFF. CDR3 nucleotide sequence: TGCAGCGTTCATTCCGGACAGGGACCATACAATGAGCAGTTCTTC.

The rearrangement links TRBV7-9 to TRBJ2-1; 8 nucleotides agree with TRBD2. The CDR3 contains 16 residues. The germline V gene has CDR1 SEHNR and CDR2 FQNEAQ (reference sequence). V lost 6 bases to trimming and J lost 6 bases; unmatched junction nucleotides: 13. CDR3 DNA: TGTGCCAGCAGGGCTAGCGGGTATAGAGGGGGCAATGAGCAGTTCTTC. Its translation: CASRASGYRGGNEQFF.

The chain couples TRBV5-5 to TRBJ2-2; D may match TRBD1 or TRBD2 (5 bases each). The CDR3 extends over 18 amino acids. V was cut by 3 bases and J by 8 bases, with 26 bases left in between. Germline V CDR1 and CDR2: SGHKS, YYEKEE (reference sequence). The CDR3 is CASSSTAMGPLSRGELFF. In DNA, the CDR3 is TGTGCCAGCAGCTCAACCGCCATGGGACCCCTGTCCAGGGGGGAGCTGTTTTTT.

This chain uses TRBV29-1 with TRBJ1-5; the D gene is possibly TRBD1 (5 bases). V was shortened by 4 bases and J by 7 bases, with 14 bases between the two germline ends. The CDR3 has 13 amino acids. CDR1 is SQVTM, CDR2 ANQGSEA, per germline. The CDR3 reads CSVVVQGGQPQHF. The CDR3 DNA follows: TGCAGCGTTGTGGTCCAGGGAGGGCAGCCCCAGCATTTT.

V is TRBV4-3 and J is TRBJ2-5; the D gene is possibly TRBD1 (6 bases). Germline lookup yields CDR1 LGHNA and CDR2 YSLEER. V was pared by 1 base and J by 7 bases, with 16 bases between. The CDR3 length is 15 residues. Here the CDR3 DNA reads TGCGCCAGCAGCCAAGGGGTCGGGACACTCGGGACCCAGTACTTC. As protein: CASSQGVGTLGTQYF.

This clonotype was found a few times. The DNA for the CDR3 is TGTGCCAGCCGATCAGCGCTAGCGGGTTACAATGAGCAGTTCTTC. Its translation: CASRSALAGYNEQFF. This sequence joins TRBV6-1 and TRBJ2-1; 8 bases agree with TRBD2. Per germline, CDR1 MNHNS and CDR2 SASEGT. The CDR3 length is 15 residues. Trimming at V came to 8 bases and at J to 4 bases, leaving 10 bases not matched to a gene.

This chain links TRBV3-1 with TRBJ1-1; D gene ambiguous. CDR1 and CDR2 from the germline V gene are LGHDT and YNNKEL (reference sequence). Trimming took 4 bases from V and 1 from J, leaving 13 bases between them. CDR3 size: 15 residues. For the CDR3, the DNA is TGTGCCAGCAGCCCGCGGAAAGTTGGGAACACTGAAGCTTTCTTT. Protein: CASSPRKVGNTEAFF. Full variable domain (rest looked up from reference TRBV3-1 and TRBJ1-1): DTAVSQTPKYLVTQMGNDKSIKCEQNLGHDTMYWYKQDSKKFLKIMFSYNNKELIINETVPNRFSPKSPDKAHLNLHINSLELGDSAVYFCASSPRKVGNTEAFFGQGTRLTVV.

The table lists this clonotype with a count of one. The chain is built from TRBV28 and TRBJ2-6; no clear D gene. The CDR3 runs to 15 residues. CDR1 and CDR2 (germline): MDHEN, SYDVKM. The V gene lost 4 bases and the J gene lost 3 bases, with 10 bases spanning the gap. CDR3 nucleotide sequence: TGTGCCAGCAGTTCCTTCAAAGGTGGGGCCAACGTCCTGACTTTC. It encodes CASSSFKGGANVLTF.

The CDR3 is CASSLSIRVVGSLTYEQYF. In DNA form, the CDR3 reads TGTGCCAGCAGTTTATCGATCAGGGTCGTTGGTAGCCTAACCTACGAGCAGTACTTC. V and J are TRBV27 and TRBJ2-7; D may be TRBD1 (5 bases). The CDR3 covers 19 residues. Germline V CDR1 and CDR2: MNHEY, SMNVEV (reference sequence). Trimming left V 0 bases short and J 2 bases short, with 23 bases between.